A selection of T cell receptor beta chains follows, all from one sample in a study of blood T cell repertoires in COVID-19. Sequencing was performed with immunoSEQ multiplex PCR; in TCRdb, only in-frame clones are kept and a portion is missing. The sample contains more than 250,000 clones, around 86% of which appear only once. The sequencing input was peripheral blood. Receptor source: a man aged 50-60 years with active or convalescent COVID-19. Both conserved end residues are part of each CDR3. A D gene is named only where the DNA matches it firmly. Size tells how often a clone was seen (once, few, many) or the class of an expanded clone, and some rows leave it out.

d_gene	abundance	v_gene	j_gene	CDR3aa	CDR3nt
TRBD1	.	TRBV19	TRBJ2-3	CASSIRQGERDTQYF	TGTGCCAGTAGTATAAGACAGGGGGAACGCGATACGCAGTATTTT
TRBD1	.	TRBV10-1	TRBJ2-1	CASSESGDSYNEQFF	TGCGCCAGCAGTGAGTCGGGGGACAGCTACAATGAGCAGTTCTTC
.	.	TRBV2	TRBJ1-6	CASSVDRTGGRGVLHF	TGTGCCAGCAGCGTTGACAGGACCGGTGGGAGAGGGGTACTCCACTTT
.	.	TRBV6-2/TRBV6-3	TRBJ1-4	CASSFGGEYWNEKLFF	TGTGCCAGCAGTTTTGGAGGGGAGTATTGGAATGAAAAACTGTTTTTT
TRBD2	.	TRBV6-2/TRBV6-3	TRBJ2-1	CASSFLAGGGREQFF	TGTGCCAGCAGTTTTCTAGCGGGAGGTGGTAGGGAGCAGTTCTTC
.	.	TRBV10-2	TRBJ1-5	CASSAREGDNQPQHF	TGCGCCAGCAGTGCCCGCGAGGGGGACAATCAGCCCCAGCATTTT
.	.	TRBV29-1	TRBJ2-3	CSLRAPSTDTQYF	TGCAGCCTCAGAGCGCCAAGCACAGATACGCAGTATTTT
TRBD2	once	TRBV28	TRBJ2-7	CASSSPASGVYYEQYF	TGTGCCAGCAGTTCCCCCGCTAGCGGCGTATACTACGAGCAGTACTTC
.	.	TRBV19	TRBJ2-1	CASRVSGDSYNEQFF	TGTGCCAGTAGGGTTAGCGGAGACTCCTACAATGAGCAGTTCTTC
.	.	TRBV2	TRBJ1-4	CASGGRTNEKLFF	TGTGCCAGCGGAGGGAGGACTAATGAAAAACTGTTTTTT
TRBD1	few	TRBV7-9	TRBJ1-2	CASDPGTGYGYTF	TGTGCCAGCGACCCCGGGACAGGGTATGGCTACACCTTC
TRBD2	once	TRBV27	TRBJ2-1	CASSPGLAGVEQFF	TGTGCCAGCAGTCCGGGACTAGCGGGAGTTGAGCAGTTCTTC
TRBD2	.	TRBV2	TRBJ2-5	CASKTSGGETQYF	TGTGCCAGCAAGACTAGCGGGGGAGAGACCCAGTACTTC
TRBD1	once	TRBV24-1	TRBJ2-3	CATSDVGQGTDTQYF	TGTGCCACCAGTGATGTGGGACAGGGCACAGATACGCAGTATTTT
TRBD2	.	TRBV13	TRBJ2-5	CASSVGLAGGRSLQETQYF	TGTGCCAGCAGCGTGGGACTAGCGGGGGGTCGAAGCTTGCAAGAGACCCAGTACTTC
TRBD1	.	TRBV2	TRBJ1-4	CASQGDNNEKLFF	TGTGCCAGCCAGGGGGATAATAATGAAAAACTGTTTTTT
TRBD1	.	TRBV5-8	TRBJ2-5	CASSFSFGQGVETQYF	TGTGCCAGCAGCTTCTCATTCGGACAGGGAGTAGAGACCCAGTACTTC
.	.	TRBV5-6	TRBJ1-2	CASSLASRDWGGYTF	TGTGCCAGCAGCTTGGCATCCCGGGATTGGGGTGGCTACACCTTC
.	.	TRBV28	TRBJ1-2	CASREGFSGYTF	TGTGCCAGCAGAGAGGGATTTTCTGGCTACACCTTC
TRBD2	.	TRBV18	TRBJ2-7	CASSPSLRTSGYEQYF	TGTGCCAGCTCCCCCTCGCTGCGGACTAGCGGGTACGAGCAGTACTTC
.	.	TRBV27	TRBJ2-7	CASSPGLTSYEQYF	TGTGCCAGCAGTCCCGGACTAACCTCCTACGAGCAGTACTTC
.	.	TRBV5-1	TRBJ1-1	CASSSLGSTEAFF	TGCGCCAGCAGCTCCCTGGGCTCCACTGAAGCTTTCTTT
.	.	TRBV29-1	TRBJ2-7	CSVGDRVKRGAGGQYF	TGCAGCGTTGGGGACAGGGTCAAGCGGGGGGCGGGGGGGCAGTACTTC
TRBD1	.	TRBV6-5	TRBJ1-3	CASTDRGLSGNTIYF	TGTGCCAGCACCGACAGGGGGCTTTCTGGAAACACCATATATTTT
.	few	TRBV10-2	TRBJ2-5	CASSILEEETQYF	TGCGCCAGCAGTATTCTAGAAGAAGAGACCCAGTACTTC
TRBD1	.	TRBV2	TRBJ2-7	CASSEMTGTEQYF	TGTGCCAGCAGTGAAATGACAGGGACCGAGCAGTACTTC
TRBD1	few	TRBV6-1	TRBJ1-6	CASSENPVAGGNSPLHF	TGTGCCAGCAGTGAAAATCCAGTCGCAGGGGGTAATTCACCCCTCCACTTT
TRBD2	.	TRBV5-1	TRBJ2-1	CASSLAQAGVSEQFF	TGCGCCAGCAGCTTGGCCCAAGCGGGAGTAAGTGAGCAGTTCTTC
TRBD2	.	TRBV5-1	TRBJ2-3	CASSPTSDGTLSDTQYF	TGCGCCAGCAGCCCCACTAGCGACGGAACATTGTCAGATACGCAGTATTTT
TRBD1	.	TRBV9	TRBJ2-2	CASSARQGDTGELFF	TGTGCCAGCAGCGCAAGACAGGGCGACACCGGGGAGCTGTTTTTT
.	once	TRBV3-1/TRBV3-2	TRBJ1-1	CASSLKGQGGAARAFF	TGTGCCAGCAGCCTGAAGGGGCAGGGAGGGGCAGCGAGGGCTTTCTTT
TRBD2	.	TRBV9	TRBJ2-2	CASSGEGASTGELFF	TGTGCCAGCAGCGGGGAGGGCGCCTCCACCGGGGAGCTGTTTTTT
TRBD2	.	TRBV7-3	TRBJ2-1	CASSEGLAGGYEQFF	TGTGCCAGCAGCGAGGGACTAGCGGGAGGTTACGAGCAGTTCTTC
TRBD2	.	TRBV19	TRBJ2-3	CASTQRGADTDTQYF	TGTGCCAGTACCCAGCGGGGGGCGGACACAGATACGCAGTATTTT
TRBD2	few	TRBV2	TRBJ2-7	CASRLTSGRSYEQYF	TGTGCCAGCAGATTGACTAGCGGGAGAAGTTACGAGCAGTACTTC
TRBD1	few	TRBV28	TRBJ2-7	CASSLGTGPYEQYF	TGTGCCAGCAGTTTAGGGACAGGGCCCTACGAGCAGTACTTC
.	.	TRBV19	TRBJ1-1	CASSIGSGTEAFF	TGTGCCAGTAGTATAGGTTCAGGGACTGAAGCTTTCTTT